This passage covers 8 T cell receptor beta chains from one sample sequenced in a study of T cell responses to AZD1222 COVID-19 vaccine. The repertoire was sequenced with immunoSEQ multiplex PCR; TCRdb's copy has only in-frame clones and lacks some. The repertoire holds 80,000 or so clones, with 80% to 95% as singletons. The sample in question was peripheral blood, obtained on day 0 of MenACWY control vaccination. These receptors came from an adult in good health.

V is TRBV29-1 and J is TRBJ1-2; the D gene is possibly TRBD1 (5 bases). The CDR3 is 15 amino acids. The germline CDR1 and CDR2 sequences are SQVTM and ANQGSEA. V was pared by 0 bases and J by 0 bases, with 11 bases between. The CDR3 sequence: CSVEDRDSANYGYTF. The CDR3 nucleotides read TGCAGCGTTGAAGATCGGGACTCAGCTAACTATGGCTACACCTTC.

V and J are TRBV4-2 and TRBJ2-1; D is unresolved. Looked up from germline, CDR1 is LGHNA and CDR2 is YNFKEQ. The CDR3 is 12 amino acids. V was cut by 5 bases and J by 6 bases, with 8 bases left in between. The CDR3 loop reads CASSDLSNEQFF. CDR3 sequence (DNA): TGTGCCAGCAGCGATCTATCCAATGAGCAGTTCTTC.

The chain combines TRBV4-1 with TRBJ2-7; D is uncertain. With 3 bases removed from V and 5 bases from J, the gap between germline ends came to 8 bases. The CDR3 has 12 amino acids. Germline CDR1 MGHRA, CDR2 YSYEKL. DNA of the CDR3: TGCGCCAGCAGCCAGCTAGGGAACGAGCAGTACTTC. Its translation: CASSQLGNEQYF.

CDR3 DNA: TGCGCCAGCAGCTTGGGTGAGGGTGAAAAACTGTTTTTT. Translation gives CASSLGEGEKLFF. This chain links TRBV5-1 with TRBJ1-4; D gene unclear. The CDR3 is made up of 13 amino acids. Germline V gene lookup returns CDR1 SGHRS and CDR2 YFSETQ. Trimming took 0 bases from V and 7 from J, leaving 7 bases between them.

In this sample, this clone turned up a few times. This chain connects TRBV6-4 to TRBJ2-3, with 14 positions matching TRBD2. The CDR3 runs 15 residues. Germline-derived CDR1 and CDR2 are MRHNA and SNTAGT. The V and J ends lost 8 bases and 5 bases, in that order; junction bases with no gene match: 6. Written as DNA, the CDR3 is TGTGCCAGCTCAGGACTAGCGGGAGGTGTAGATACGCAGTATTTT. Protein: CASSGLAGGVDTQYF.

The chain uses TRBV2 and TRBJ2-3; D is possibly TRBD2 (6 bases). Germline-derived CDR1 and CDR2 are SNHLY and FYNNEI. This CDR3 is built from 15 residues. V lost 7 bases, J lost 2 bases, and 16 bases lay in between. DNA for the CDR3: TGTGCCAGCAAAGGGGCTAGCGTAGCCACAGATACGCAGTATTTT. It yields the protein CASKGASVATDTQYF. The full variable domain, with the rest looked up from reference TRBV2 and TRBJ2-3, is EPEVTQTPSHQVTQMGQEVILRCVPISNHLYFYWYRQILGQKVEFLVSFYNNEISEKSEIFDDQFSVERPDGSNFTLKIRSTKLEDSAMYFCASKGASVATDTQYFGPGTRLTVL.

V gene TRBV7-9 combines with J gene TRBJ1-2, with 10 bases lining up with TRBD1. There are 13 residues in the CDR3. After removal of 4 bases from V and 7 bases from J, the junction contained 3 bases not matched to a gene. Looked up from germline, CDR1 is SEHNR and CDR2 is FQNEAQ (reference sequence). The CDR3 is CASSSTGGSGYTF. As DNA, the CDR3 is TGTGCCAGCAGCTCGACAGGGGGCTCTGGCTACACCTTC. Based on the CDR3 plus reference TRBV7-9 and TRBJ1-2, the full variable domain is DTGVSQNPRHKITKRGQNVTFRCDPISEHNRLYWYRQTLGQGPEFLTYFQNEAQLEKSRLLSDRFSAERPKGSFSTLEIQRTEQGDSAMYLCASSSTGGSGYTFGSGTRLTVV.

This rearrangement joins TRBV29-1 to TRBJ1-5; D gene unclear. V gave up 6 bases and J gave up 3 bases, with 18 bases separating them. The CDR3 is made up of 15 amino acids. In germline, CDR1 is SQVTM, CDR2 ANQGSEA. The CDR3 DNA reads as TGCAGCGTCTCCCAATCCCGGGCCCCCAATCAGCCCCAGCATTTT. Protein product: CSVSQSRAPNQPQHF.